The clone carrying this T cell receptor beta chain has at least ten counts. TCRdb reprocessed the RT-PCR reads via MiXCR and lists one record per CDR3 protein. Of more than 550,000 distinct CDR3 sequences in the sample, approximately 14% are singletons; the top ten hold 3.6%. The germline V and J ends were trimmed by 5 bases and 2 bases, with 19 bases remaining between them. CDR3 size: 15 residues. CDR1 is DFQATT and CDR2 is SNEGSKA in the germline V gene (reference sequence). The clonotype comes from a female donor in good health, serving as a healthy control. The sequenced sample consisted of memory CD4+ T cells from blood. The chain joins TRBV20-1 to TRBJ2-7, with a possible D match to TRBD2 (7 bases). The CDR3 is CSASDRRGGPYEQYF. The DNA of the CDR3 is TGCAGTGCTTCAGACCGGAGGGGGGGCCCCTACGAGCAGTACTTC.